Detailed here is one T cell receptor beta chain. This clonotype has at least ten counts. Its antigen target is currently unknown. The record has no base qualities; no much larger clone is one base away. Reading the label with the study, this specimen's time point is: persistent/refractory GD, antithyroid drugs over 5 years with positive TRAb. For both TCR sequencing and RNA sequencing, RNA was extracted from PBMCs using TRIzol. The diagnosis of Graves' disease followed American Thyroid Association guidelines. Recruitment of patients was carried out at an endocrinology department in Xi'an, China. Each patient gave approximately 8.8 milliliters of peripheral blood, collected in an EDTA anticoagulant tube. Ficoll Paque Plus density gradient separation was used to isolate PBMCs, and no further T cell sorting was done. An Agilent 2100 Bioanalyzer and agarose gel were used to check RNA quality, while a NanoDrop 2000 measured RNA concentration.

Germline trimming: 5 bases from V, 3 bases from J; junction bases outside gene matches: 3. The cysteine opens and the phenylalanine closes a CDR3 of 13 amino acids. Only the CDR3 DNA stays, 39 bases, in frame from base 1. The sample originates from a study of regulatory T cells in long-lasting Graves disease (dated by TCRdb to the early 2020s). Concerning the study at large: Persistent Graves' disease was defined as antithyroid drug treatment for over 5 years with persistently positive TSH receptor autoantibodies. Persistent Graves' disease patients were compared with newly diagnosed Graves' disease patients by peripheral blood TCR sequencing and RNA sequencing. The study took place in China and was registered as a clinical trial. A total of 35 or so samples were covered by TCR sequencing, comprising some 13 persistent and roughly 20 newly diagnosed Graves' disease patients. Persistent Graves' disease patients in the clinical cohort had taken antithyroid drugs for roughly 10 years on average.

Study-wide findings and limitations: Only peripheral blood was studied, because thyroid tissue, the primary lesion, was inaccessible. TRBV28, TRBJ1-2 and TRBJ2-5 were preferentially used in persistent disease, while TRBV20-1 and TRBJ2-1 were favored in newly diagnosed disease. As a limitation, the authors acknowledged that the small sample size may reduce accuracy. Persistent patients shared more public clonotypes among themselves (around 3,000) than newly diagnosed patients did (about 900). Lower TCR Shannon entropy and fewer highly expanded clones were observed in persistent Graves' disease patients than in newly diagnosed patients, which suggested clonal expansion. Only the TCR beta chain was sequenced and analyzed.

The method behind the library was multiplex PCR. TCRdb names Illumina HiSeq 4000 as the instrument used. iRepertoire HTBI primers and Arm-PCR amplification of CDR3 regions were used to construct TCR beta libraries. Before sequencing, the PCR products went through gel purification. From the authors' description of their analysis: Across samples, roughly 60 TRBV and 15 or so TRBJ segments were identified and used for gene usage analysis of CDR3 amino acid clonotypes. COPE and FqMerger were used to merge the filtered high-quality paired reads into contigs. BLAST was used to align contigs to IMGT TRBV, TRBD and TRBJ reference genes, with CDR3 defined following IMGT. Highly expanded clones were defined as clonotypes with a frequency above 0.1%. Repertoire diversity was measured by Shannon entropy, and V-J evenness by the Gini coefficient. Public clonotypes were defined as clonotypes shared by more than one individual. TCRdb trimmed the raw reads at Q25, called clones with MiXCR and kept productive beta chains. Here each entry gathers all rows of one CDR3 protein and keeps the most common genes and DNA. The V and J calls here are based on TCRdb, not the publication. The table for this sample lists a few hundred thousand distinct CDR3 sequences; roughly 23% of them were counted only once. The ten largest account for more than 13% of the sample.

The sequenced sample was peripheral blood mononuclear cells (PBMCs), obtained when the disease was refractory, from a patient treated with antithyroid drugs. The sequence was obtained from a female donor with Graves disease. The sequence links TRBV12-3 or TRBV12-4 to TRBJ2-5, with TRBD1 matching 7 junction bases. The DNA sequence follows: TGTGCCAGCAGTCCCCAGGGGGAAGAGACCCAGTACTTC. This encodes CASSPQGEETQYF.